Below are 14 T cell receptor beta chains sequenced from a single sample in a study of blood T cell repertoires in COVID-19 (dated by TCRdb to about 2020). The library relied on the immunoSEQ multiplex PCR assay. What TCRdb holds here is the immuneACCESS table cut down to in-frame rearrangements. Part of the clones is not present; checked against another copy, under half of the missing clones reflect an unresolved V gene, and the others are unexplained. The sample table holds 170,000 or so clones, of which around 86% were seen once. The ten largest clones capture 2.7% of the sample. The sample consisted of peripheral blood. The receptors derive from a man in his forties with active or convalescent COVID-19.

V and J are TRBV11-2 and TRBJ1-2; TRBD1 matches at 8 bases. J lost 2 bases, V lost 1 base, and 3 bases had no gene match. Germline assignment: CDR1 SGHAT and CDR2 FQNNGV. The CDR3 extends over 15 amino acids. CDR3: CASSLVQGANYGYTF. The CDR3 nucleotides read TGTGCCAGCAGCTTAGTCCAGGGGGCAAACTATGGCTACACCTTC.

The genes are TRBV9 and TRBJ2-3; D uncertain. CDR1 and CDR2 from the germline V gene are SGDLS and YYNGEE. The CDR3 runs to 15 residues. V was trimmed by 0 bases and J by 4 bases, leaving 12 bases between them. The DNA for the CDR3 is TGTGCCAGCAGCGTAGCCGGTGGGCAGGCAGATACGCAGTATTTT. Protein sequence: CASSVAGGQADTQYF.

A few counts support this clone. The chain links TRBV6-1 to TRBJ1-1; D is uncertain. CDR3 length equals 14 residues. Trimming cost V 1 base and J 1 base, with 7 bases left between them. In germline, CDR1 is MNHNS, CDR2 SASEGT. The CDR3 DNA sequence: TGTGCCAGCAGTGAAGTGGTGGCGAACACTGAAGCTTTCTTT. Protein sequence: CASSEVVANTEAFF.

The chain is built from TRBV4-1 and TRBJ2-1; D possibly corresponds to TRBD1 (5 bases). This CDR3 contains 19 residues. Trimming stripped 4 bases from V and 1 base from J, with 23 bases between. CDR1 MGHRA and CDR2 YSYEKL come from the germline V gene. The CDR3 DNA reads TGCGCCAGCAGCCTACCCCAGGGCGGAATAGAAGTATCCTACAATGAGCAGTTCTTC. Protein: CASSLPQGGIEVSYNEQFF.

This clone was observed a handful of times. The chain combines TRBV10-3 with TRBJ1-5, with 7 bases that match TRBD1. Germline V lookup: CDR1 ENHRY, CDR2 SYGVKD. With V trimmed by 6 bases and J by 7 bases, 6 bases remained unmatched. The CDR3 length is 13 residues. The DNA of the CDR3 is TGTGCCATCAGCGACAGGGTCGGCCAGCCCCAGCATTTT. Protein: CAISDRVGQPQHF.

Here the CDR3 reads CASSDHQGLAGVITYEQYF. CDR3 nucleotides: TGTGCCAGCAGCGACCACCAAGGACTAGCGGGGGTTATCACCTACGAGCAGTACTTC. The chain couples TRBV11-2 to TRBJ2-7, with 13 bases aligning to TRBD2. Germline loops: CDR1 SGHAT, CDR2 FQNNGV. V trimming: 5 bases; J trimming: 2 bases; junction bases outside the gene matches: 15. The length of the CDR3 is 19 residues.

V is TRBV4-1 and J is TRBJ1-6, with 7 bases matching TRBD1. Germline V gives CDR1 MGHRA, CDR2 YSYEKL. The CDR3 runs to 18 residues. Losses at the gene ends were 5 bases for V and 0 bases for J; bases not matched to a gene: 10. DNA for the CDR3: TGCGCCAGCAGCTACAGAGAGACAGGGAGCTCCTATAATTCACCCCTCCACTTT. As protein: CASSYRETGSSYNSPLHF.

A few counts support this clone. This chain connects TRBV5-4 to TRBJ2-5, with D unclear. The V and J ends lost 4 bases and 2 bases respectively, with 15 bases between them. This CDR3 has 15 residues. From germline, CDR1 is SGHNT and CDR2 YYREEE (reference sequence). The CDR3 sequence: CASSPDQAVQETQYF. The CDR3 DNA sequence: TGTGCCAGCAGCCCTGACCAGGCAGTACAAGAGACCCAGTACTTC.

J is TRBJ2-1 and V is TRBV10-3, with D maybe TRBD1 (5 bases). Trimming took off 2 bases at V and 0 bases at J, with 11 bases between the two ends. This CDR3 has 16 amino acids. Germline V lookup: CDR1 ENHRY, CDR2 SYGVKD. CDR3 loop: CAISEDSYSSYNEQFF. Written as DNA, the CDR3 is TGTGCCATCAGTGAGGACAGCTATAGCTCCTACAATGAGCAGTTCTTC.

This sequence joins TRBV4-1 and TRBJ1-5, with 7 bases lining up with TRBD1. From germline, CDR1 is MGHRA and CDR2 YSYEKL. The V segment lost 4 bases and the J segment 5 bases; nucleotides outside the gene matches: 5. The CDR3 runs 14 residues. As DNA, the CDR3 is TGCGCCAGCAGCCTCCGGACAGGAGATCAGCCCCAGCATTTT. Its translation: CASSLRTGDQPQHF.

The chain links TRBV10-3 to TRBJ1-2; maybe TRBD1 (5 bases). The ends were cut back, 5 bases at V and 3 bases at J, with 7 bases in the middle. The CDR3 length is 12 residues. Germline V gene data show CDR1 as ENHRY and CDR2 as SYGVKD. Here the CDR3 DNA reads TGTGCCATCAGTTCAGGGTACTATGGCTACACCTTC. This encodes CAISSGYYGYTF.

The count of this clone is one. The V call is TRBV9, the J call TRBJ2-3, with 10 bases lining up with TRBD2. The CDR3 runs 16 residues. In germline, CDR1 is SGDLS, CDR2 YYNGEE. Unmatched junction bases numbered 5, after V lost 4 bases and J lost 0 bases. Written as DNA, the CDR3 is TGTGCCAGCAGCACCCTAGCGGGAGTGAGCACAGATACGCAGTATTTT. Protein: CASSTLAGVSTDTQYF.

The chain employs TRBV28 and TRBJ1-2, with D perhaps matching TRBD1 (6 bases). This CDR3 comprises 15 residues. The germline V gene has CDR1 MDHEN and CDR2 SYDVKM. The V gene lost 3 bases and the J gene lost 1 base, with 12 bases spanning the gap. CDR3 region: CASSFLGASNYGYTF. The CDR3 nucleotides are TGTGCCAGCAGTTTTTTGGGGGCTAGTAACTATGGCTACACCTTC.

The chain uses TRBV5-4 and TRBJ1-2; TRBD1 matches at 12 bases. Germline CDR1 SGHNT, CDR2 YYREEE (reference sequence). V was pared by 4 bases and J by 5 bases, with 12 bases of the junction left unmatched. The CDR3 is 17 residues long. The CDR3 is CASSPAPGDRGPYGYTF. The CDR3, as DNA: TGTGCCAGCAGCCCGGCCCCCGGGGACAGGGGGCCTTATGGCTACACCTTC.